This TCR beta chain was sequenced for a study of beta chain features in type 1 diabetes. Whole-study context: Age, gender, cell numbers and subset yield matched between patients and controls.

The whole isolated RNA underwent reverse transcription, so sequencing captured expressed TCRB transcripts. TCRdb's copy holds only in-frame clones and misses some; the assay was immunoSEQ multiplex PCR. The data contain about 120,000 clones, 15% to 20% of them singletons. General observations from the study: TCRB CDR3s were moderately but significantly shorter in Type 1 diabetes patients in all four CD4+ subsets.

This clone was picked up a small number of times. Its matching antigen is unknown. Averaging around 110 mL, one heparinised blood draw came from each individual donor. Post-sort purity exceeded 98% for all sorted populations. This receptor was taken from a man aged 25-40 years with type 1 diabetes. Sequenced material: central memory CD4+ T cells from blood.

As DNA, the CDR3 is TGTGCCAGCAGCCCCTCGGGGCCGGCCGAGCAGTACTTC. Amino acids: CASSPSGPAEQYF. The chain recombines TRBV7-3 with TRBJ2-7; D may match TRBD1 or TRBD2 (5 bases each). CDR1 and CDR2 from the germline V gene are SGHTA and FQGTGA. The CDR3 extends over 13 amino acids. Trimming took off 5 bases at V and 6 bases at J, with 14 bases between the two ends.